This TCR beta chain stems from a study of neurological immune-mediated disorders. The germline V gene has CDR1 SGHTS and CDR2 YDEGEE. The CDR3 has 15 amino acids. Trimming pared 4 bases from V and 2 bases from J, leaving 10 bases between. It was by 5'RACE with 10-nucleotide random UMIs that the cDNA was made. TCRdb re-derived calls from the 5' RACE reads in MiXCR, one entry per CDR3 protein. The data hold tens of thousands of distinct CDR3 sequences, with approximately 11% observed a single time. Notes on the study in general: Multiple sclerosis patients had less TCR clonal expansion than even healthy controls, unlike HTLV-1-associated myelopathy.

As for time point: longitudinal time-point 1 (baseline). For the unsorted libraries, 2 million PBMCs stored at -80 C served as input. Many counts were recorded for this clonotype. Its antigen is not identified. This TCR derives from a male donor with HTLV-1-associated myelopathy (HAM/TSP). The gene calls are TRBV5-8 and TRBJ2-6; no clear D gene. Sequencing input: PBMCs. This CDR3 reads CASSPRRTGANVLTF. Written as DNA, the CDR3 is TGTGCCAGCAGCCCGCGACGGACTGGGGCCAACGTCCTGACTTTC.